Each of the 31 T cell receptor beta chains below was sequenced from the same sample in a study of T cell responses to AZD1222 COVID-19 vaccine. The repertoire was sequenced with immunoSEQ multiplex PCR; TCRdb's copy has only in-frame clones and lacks some. The sample includes 150,000 to 200,000 clones, 80% to 95% of them seen just once. Source: peripheral blood, taken on day 0 of AZD1222 vaccination. The receptors were gathered from an adult in good health.

This chain links TRBV7-2 with TRBJ1-5; no reliable D call. CDR1 is SGHTA, CDR2 FQGNSA, per germline. The CDR3 has 14 amino acids. V was pared by 3 bases and J by 0 bases, with 6 bases between. This CDR3 reads CASSLRYSNQPQHF. The CDR3 DNA reads TGTGCCAGCAGCTTGCGGTATAGCAATCAGCCCCAGCATTTT.

The genes are TRBV10-3 and TRBJ1-2, with a weak D call TRBD1 (6 bases). The CDR3 runs 12 residues. Trimming took 10 bases from V and 0 from J, leaving 9 bases between them. Germline values: CDR1 ENHRY, CDR2 SYGVKD. CDR3 DNA: TGTGCCACCCGGACAGCTAACTATGGCTACACCTTC. Amino acids: CATRTANYGYTF.

The chain links TRBV10-1 to TRBJ1-2; D not resolved. Trimming removed 10 bases from V and 3 bases from J, with 24 bases in between. Germline loops: CDR1 WNHNN, CDR2 SYGVQD (reference sequence). The CDR3 spans 16 residues. The CDR3 is CATHKGGWVIYYGYTF. For the CDR3, the DNA is TGCGCCACCCACAAGGGAGGGTGGGTCATCTACTATGGCTACACCTTC.

The CDR3 sequence is CASSHGQGSTNEKLFF. The CDR3 region has the DNA TGTGCCAGCAGCCACGGACAGGGTTCAACTAATGAAAAACTGTTTTTT. The chain combines TRBV7-9 with TRBJ1-4; 8 nucleotides match TRBD1. Germline V gene lookup returns CDR1 SEHNR and CDR2 FQNEAQ (reference sequence). The CDR3 extends over 16 amino acids. V was clipped by 5 bases and J by 0 bases; unmatched bases: 5.

The genes are TRBV6-5 and TRBJ2-5; 7 bases line up with TRBD2. The ends lost 5 bases at V and 3 bases at J; junction bases unmatched: 3. This CDR3 region has 13 residues. Germline loops: CDR1 MNHEY, CDR2 SVGAGI. CDR3 DNA: TGTGCCAGCAGTCCCAGCGGGGAAGAGACCCAGTACTTC. This gives the protein CASSPSGEETQYF.

The V gene is TRBV21-1, the J gene TRBJ1-2. TRBV21-1 is tagged as a pseudogene. There are 15 residues in the CDR3. The CDR3 bases are TGTGCCAGCAGCCCTCAAGGGAAGGGTAGCTATGGCTACACCTTC. It codes for CASSPQGKGSYGYTF.

The rearrangement uses TRBV18 and TRBJ2-7; tentatively, D is TRBD1 (6 bases). Trimming took off 4 bases at V and 2 bases at J, with 15 bases between the two ends. The CDR3 extends over 15 amino acids. The germline V gene has CDR1 KGHSH and CDR2 LQKENI. The CDR3 protein is CASSLYRAPTYEQYF. The CDR3 DNA reads as TGTGCCAGCTCACTATACAGGGCTCCTACCTACGAGCAGTACTTC.

Here the CDR3 DNA reads TGTGCCAGCAGCGAAACAGGGACTGGGCGTAGCAATCAGCCCCAGCATTTT. This sequence encodes CASSETGTGRSNQPQHF. The chain carries TRBV6-1 and TRBJ1-5; D might be TRBD1 (6 bases). The ends were cut back, 6 bases at V and 0 bases at J, with 18 bases in the middle. From germline, CDR1 is MNHNS and CDR2 SASEGT. This CDR3 has 17 residues.

The rearrangement joins TRBV7-2 to TRBJ2-2; TRBD1 aligns across 9 bases. CDR3 size: 15 residues. Trimming at V came to 6 bases and at J to 5 bases, leaving 7 bases not matched to a gene. Germline V gene data show CDR1 as SGHTA and CDR2 as FQGNSA. In DNA form, the CDR3 reads TGTGCCAGCAGGGCCGGGACAGGGATGACCGGGGAGCTGTTTTTT. Translated: CASRAGTGMTGELFF. The whole variable domain, remainder taken from reference TRBV7-2 and TRBJ2-2, is GAGVSQSPSNKVTEKGKDVELRCDPISGHTALYWYRQSLGQGLEFLIYFQGNSAPDKSGLPSDRFSAERTGGSVSTLTIQRTQQEDSAVYLCASRAGTGMTGELFFGEGSRLTVL.

The chain recombines TRBV2 with TRBJ1-6; 9 bases line up with TRBD1. This CDR3 has 15 residues. Germline loops: CDR1 SNHLY, CDR2 FYNNEI. The J segment lost 6 bases and the V segment lost 5 bases, leaving 5 bases of the junction unmatched. This chain's CDR3 is CASSMDRGGNSPLHF. In DNA, the CDR3 is TGTGCCAGCAGTATGGACAGGGGCGGTAATTCACCCCTCCACTTT.

This clone was seen just once. The rearrangement joins TRBV6-4 to TRBJ2-1; a weak D match, TRBD2 (5 bases). Trimming took off 3 bases at V and 4 bases at J, with 16 bases between the two ends. The CDR3 totals 16 residues. Germline V lookup: CDR1 MRHNA, CDR2 SNTAGT. The CDR3 region is CASSEKGIGGYNEQFF. CDR3 bases: TGTGCCAGCAGTGAAAAGGGAATTGGCGGGTACAATGAGCAGTTCTTC.

This clone occurred once. The chain joins TRBV3-1 (or the pseudogene TRBV3-2) to TRBJ1-2; D unresolved. The CDR3 spans 12 residues. From germline, CDR1 is LGHDT and CDR2 YNNKEL (reference sequence). V was cut by 0 bases and J by 8 bases, with 7 bases left in between. The CDR3 nucleotides are TGTGCCAGCAGCCAAGAGGGCACCGGCTACACCTTC. This gives the protein CASSQEGTGYTF.

The chain joins TRBV11-2 to TRBJ1-4; D remains unclear. Between the trimmed V and J ends, which lost 3 bases and 8 bases, there was a span of 22 bases. This CDR3 region has 17 residues. CDR1 SGHAT and CDR2 FQNNGV come from the germline V gene. As DNA, the CDR3 is TGTGCCAGCAGCTTGGGAGTGGGAGGCCTGTTAGGAGAAAAACTGTTTTTT. This codes for CASSLGVGGLLGEKLFF. Together with reference TRBV11-2 and TRBJ1-4, the CDR3 gives the full variable domain: EAGVAQSPRYKIIEKRQSVAFWCNPISGHATLYWYQQILGQGPKLLIQFQNNGVVDDSQLPKDRFSAERLKGVDSTLKIQPAKLEDSAVYLCASSLGVGGLLGEKLFFGSGTQLSVL.

The gene calls are TRBV6-2 or TRBV6-3 and TRBJ1-2; D is undetermined. The CDR3 covers 14 residues. Germline CDR1 reads MNHEY; CDR2 reads SVGEGT. With 6 bases removed from V and 3 bases from J, the gap between germline ends came to 14 bases. For the CDR3, the DNA is TGTGCCAGCAGCCCAGCCCGGGTTGACTATGGCTACACCTTC. Translation: CASSPARVDYGYTF.

This chain joins TRBV4-2 and TRBJ1-4; the D is unclear. CDR3 size: 14 residues. Trimming took off 4 bases at V and 4 bases at J, with 10 bases between the two ends. In germline, CDR1 is LGHNA, CDR2 YNFKEQ. The CDR3 bases are TGTGCCAGCAGCCTGGGGAGCGATAATGAAAAACTGTTTTTT. Protein product: CASSLGSDNEKLFF.

Remarks on this clone: Other nucleotide sequences from this sample produce the same CDR3. This chain connects TRBV28 to TRBJ1-2, with no clear D. The CDR3 contains 12 residues. Looked up from germline, CDR1 is MDHEN and CDR2 is SYDVKM. The V and J ends lost 5 bases and 5 bases respectively, with 9 bases between them. CDR3 sequence: CASSPGLYGYTF. CDR3 nucleotide sequence: TGTGCCAGCAGTCCCGGACTTTATGGCTACACCTTC.

The J gene is TRBJ1-3, the V gene TRBV12-3 or TRBV12-4, with D uncertain. V lost 8 bases to trimming and J lost 0 bases, with 5 bases between them. The CDR3 extends over 12 amino acids. CDR3 region: CASAPSGNTIYF. The CDR3 coding sequence is TGTGCCAGCGCGCCCTCTGGAAACACCATATATTTT.

The V gene is TRBV30, the J gene TRBJ2-6, with 7 bases fitting TRBD1. Trimming took 3 bases from V and 1 from J; bases not matched to a gene: 12. The V gene's germline CDR1 is GTSNPN and CDR2 SVGIG (reference sequence). This CDR3 has 18 residues. CDR3 DNA sequence: TGTGCCTGGAGCCCAGACAGGGTGCAATGGTCTGGGGCCAACGTCCTGACTTTC. Residues: CAWSPDRVQWSGANVLTF.

The V call is TRBV6-2 or TRBV6-3, the J call TRBJ2-3; 9 bases fit TRBD2. Germline CDR1 reads MNHEY; CDR2 reads SVGEGT. V lost 1 base, J lost 2 bases, and 7 bases stayed unmatched. The CDR3 consists of 17 residues. CDR3 nucleotides: TGTGCCAGCAGTTACTTCCGACTAGCGGATAACACAGATACGCAGTATTTT. Protein sequence: CASSYFRLADNTDTQYF.

The chain carries TRBV12-5 and TRBJ2-2, with TRBD2 matching 9 bases. CDR3 length: 16 amino acids. V lost 7 bases to trimming and J lost 4 bases; unmatched junction nucleotides: 10. Germline V gene sequence: CDR1 LGHNT, CDR2 FRNRAP. CDR3 sequence reads: CASDRRAGGPTGELFF. CDR3 in DNA: TGTGCTAGTGACAGGCGGGCGGGAGGGCCCACCGGGGAGCTGTTTTTT. Combining the CDR3 with reference TRBV12-5 and TRBJ2-2 gives the whole variable domain DARVTQTPRHKVTEMGQEVTMRCQPILGHNTVFWYRQTMMQGLELLAYFRNRAPLDDSGMPKDRFSAEMPDATLATLKIQPSEPRDSAVYFCASDRRAGGPTGELFFGEGSRLTVL.

This sequence joins TRBV7-9 and TRBJ2-1, with 7 bases aligning to TRBD1. Germline CDR1 SEHNR, CDR2 FQNEAQ (reference sequence). This CDR3 comprises 16 residues. Losses at the gene ends were 5 bases for V and 2 bases for J; bases not matched to a gene: 9. CDR3 nucleotide sequence: TGTGCCAGCAGCCCCCCCACAGGGGTGGCCTACAATGAGCAGTTCTTC. Encoded protein: CASSPPTGVAYNEQFF.

The chain is built from TRBV25-1 and TRBJ1-2; D gene uncertain. The V gene lost 1 base and the J gene lost 9 bases, with 18 bases spanning the gap. The CDR3 loop spans 15 amino acids. Germline loops: CDR1 MGHDK, CDR2 SYGVNS. The CDR3 DNA sequence: TGTGCCAGCAGTGAATCCACAGTTTTGTTAGGGAGCTACACCTTC. This codes for CASSESTVLLGSYTF.

The CDR3 nucleotides read TGTGCCAGCAGTCAGGGGAGCTACCAAGAGACCCAGTACTTC. This sequence encodes CASSQGSYQETQYF. The gene calls are TRBV5-4 and TRBJ2-5; tentatively, D is TRBD1 (6 bases). Trimming took 5 bases from V and 0 from J, leaving 11 bases between them. CDR1 and CDR2 (germline): SGHNT, YYREEE (reference sequence). There are 14 residues in the CDR3. The full variable domain, completed using reference TRBV5-4 and TRBJ2-5, is ETGVTQSPTHLIKTRGQQVTLRCSSQSGHNTVSWYQQALGQGPQFIFQYYREEENGRGNFPPRFSGLQFPNYSSELNVNALELDDSALYLCASSQGSYQETQYFGPGTRLLVL.

J is TRBJ2-1 and V is TRBV5-1, with D uncertain. Germline V gene data show CDR1 as SGHRS and CDR2 as YFSETQ. V was pared by 3 bases and J by 8 bases, with 9 bases between. This CDR3 spans 12 amino acids. As DNA, the CDR3 is TGCGCCAGCAGCTGGGATAGCCATGAGCAGTTCTTC. This translates into CASSWDSHEQFF.

The V gene is TRBV6-4, the J gene TRBJ1-6, with D maybe TRBD1 (5 bases). This CDR3 has 13 residues. Trimming cost V 5 bases and J 9 bases, with 11 bases left between them. Per the germline V gene, CDR1 is MRHNA and CDR2 is SNTAGT. In DNA, the CDR3 is TGTGCCAGCAGTCCTAGACAGCTTTCACCCCTCCACTTT. It specifies CASSPRQLSPLHF.

The J gene is TRBJ2-1, the V gene TRBV4-3; TRBD1 matches at 8 bases. The CDR3 covers 15 residues. V was pared by 0 bases and J by 8 bases, with 6 bases of the junction left unmatched. Germline V gene data show CDR1 as LGHNA and CDR2 as YSLEER. The CDR3 sequence is CASSQDLAGGDEQFF. CDR3 DNA sequence: TGCGCCAGCAGCCAAGATCTGGCAGGGGGCGATGAGCAGTTCTTC.

The chain carries TRBV11-1 and TRBJ2-2; D remains ambiguous. V was pared by 1 base and J by 6 bases, with 12 bases between. In germline, CDR1 is SGHAT, CDR2 FQDESV (reference sequence). This CDR3 region has 15 residues. In DNA, the CDR3 is TGTGCCAGCAGCTTAGACGGAGATGTGGCCGGGGAGCTGTTTTTT. This gives the protein CASSLDGDVAGELFF.

The chain joins TRBV7-9 to TRBJ2-1, with 8 bases lining up with TRBD2. The CDR3 has 15 amino acids. The germline V gene has CDR1 SEHNR and CDR2 FQNEAQ (reference sequence). V shed 4 bases and J 3 bases; nucleotides not matched to a gene: 5. CDR3 loop: CASSSPRGGYNEQFF. In DNA form, the CDR3 reads TGTGCCAGCAGCTCCCCCCGGGGGGGCTACAATGAGCAGTTCTTC.

This clone was observed once. The V and J genes are TRBV7-3 and TRBJ2-1, with D unclear. Germline V gene lookup returns CDR1 SGHTA and CDR2 FQGTGA. Deletions cut 2 bases from V and 9 bases from J, with 11 bases between. The CDR3 has 13 residues. CDR3 coding DNA: TGTGCCAGCAGCTTAGGGCAGAAGGGTGAGCAGTTCTTC. Amino acids: CASSLGQKGEQFF.

The CDR3 sequence is CASSLGESLTYEQYF. The CDR3 coding sequence is TGCGCCAGCAGCCTAGGGGAGTCCCTCACCTACGAGCAGTACTTC. The chain uses TRBV4-1 and TRBJ2-7; D possibly uses TRBD1 or TRBD2 (5 bases each). CDR3 length: 15 residues. Germline V lookup: CDR1 MGHRA, CDR2 YSYEKL. V lost 4 bases to trimming and J lost 2 bases, with 15 bases between them.

The chain recombines TRBV28 with TRBJ2-2; 7 bases line up with TRBD1. CDR1 MDHEN and CDR2 SYDVKM come from the germline V gene. CDR3 length: 14 residues. The V segment lost 4 bases and the J segment 9 bases; nucleotides outside the gene matches: 8. Written as DNA, the CDR3 is TGTGCCAGCAGTTCACCGGGACAGAGCCGGGAGCTGTTTTTT. Translation gives CASSSPGQSRELFF.